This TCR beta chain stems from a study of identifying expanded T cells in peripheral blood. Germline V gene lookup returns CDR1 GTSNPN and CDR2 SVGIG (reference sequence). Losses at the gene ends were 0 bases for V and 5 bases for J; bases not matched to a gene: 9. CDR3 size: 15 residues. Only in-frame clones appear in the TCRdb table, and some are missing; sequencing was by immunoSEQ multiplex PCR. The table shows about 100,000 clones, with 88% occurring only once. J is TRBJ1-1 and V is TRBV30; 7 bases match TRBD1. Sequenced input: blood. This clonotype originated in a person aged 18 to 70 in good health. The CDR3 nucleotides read TGTGCCTGGAGTGTCGGGCAGGGGGGAGCGACTGAAGCTTTCTTT. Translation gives CAWSVGQGGATEAFF.